The 21 T cell receptor beta chains in this list originate from one sample, sequenced in a study of blood T cell repertoires in COVID-19. Clones were read by immunoSEQ multiplex PCR, and TCRdb kept only the in-frame ones, dropping some. The table has around 40,000 clones, about 87% seen once. Source material: peripheral blood. These receptors all come from a man aged 50-60 years with active or convalescent COVID-19.

This chain uses TRBV3-1 (or the pseudogene TRBV3-2) with TRBJ1-1, with D uncertain. CDR1 and CDR2 from the germline V gene are LGHDT and YNNKEL (reference sequence). V lost 4 bases to trimming and J lost 5 bases, with 11 bases between them. This CDR3 region has 13 residues. The CDR3 loop reads CASSPLTGTEAFF. The CDR3 bases are TGTGCCAGCAGCCCTCTGACGGGAACTGAAGCTTTCTTT.

The rearrangement uses TRBV28 and TRBJ2-1; 7 bases map to TRBD2. From germline, CDR1 is MDHEN and CDR2 SYDVKM. V was clipped by 6 bases and J by 5 bases; unmatched bases: 13. The CDR3 consists of 16 residues. The CDR3 sequence is CASSPFGGESHNEQFF. The CDR3 coding sequence is TGTGCCAGCAGCCCCTTTGGGGGGGAGAGCCACAATGAGCAGTTCTTC.

The rearrangement links TRBV20-1 to TRBJ1-3, with D unclear. The CDR3 runs 12 residues. The germline gives CDR1 DFQATT, CDR2 SNEGSKA (reference sequence). V was trimmed by 3 bases and J by 0 bases, leaving 3 bases between them. In nucleotides, the CDR3 is TGCAGTGCTAGTCTCTCTGGAAACACCATATATTTT. It translates to CSASLSGNTIYF.

The gene calls are TRBV10-1 and TRBJ2-1, with TRBD1 as a possible D gene (6 bases). CDR3 length: 16 residues. Trimming took 3 bases from V and 0 from J, leaving 12 bases between them. CDR1 WNHNN and CDR2 SYGVQD come from the germline V gene (reference sequence). CDR3 nucleotides: TGCGCCAGCAGTGAATACAGGGTAAGCTCCTACAATGAGCAGTTCTTC. It yields the protein CASSEYRVSSYNEQFF.

The chain couples TRBV28 to TRBJ1-2, with 8 bases that match TRBD1. V shed 5 bases, J shed 3 bases, and the junction held 11 bases outside the gene matches. Germline-derived CDR1 and CDR2 are MDHEN and SYDVKM. CDR3 size: 16 residues. Here the CDR3 reads CASSHTPGQGDYGYTF. In nucleotides, the CDR3 is TGTGCCAGCAGTCATACCCCTGGACAGGGTGACTATGGCTACACCTTC.

The chain is built from TRBV5-1 and TRBJ2-7; 7 bases are a match to TRBD1. Germline V gene data show CDR1 as SGHRS and CDR2 as YFSETQ. The CDR3 totals 15 residues. Losses at the gene ends were 0 bases for V and 3 bases for J; bases not matched to a gene: 6. Here the CDR3 DNA reads TGCGCCAGCAGCTTGGTAGCACAGGGGATCTACGAGCAGTACGTC. This gives the protein CASSLVAQGIYEQYV.

The rearrangement links TRBV3-1 (or the pseudogene TRBV3-2) to TRBJ2-7, with 7 bases identical to TRBD1. CDR3 length: 14 residues. Trimming at V came to 5 bases and at J to 9 bases, leaving 13 bases not matched to a gene. The germline gives CDR1 LGHDT, CDR2 YNNKEL (reference sequence). The DNA for the CDR3 is TGTGCCAGCAGCGTCGGGACAGCTTCCCTGGGGCAGTACTTC. Translated, it gives CASSVGTASLGQYF.

This clone was detected ten times or more. This same CDR3 is encoded by further DNA sequences in the sample. The CDR3 sequence is CASSTSGRYNEQFF. In DNA, the CDR3 is TGTGCCAGTTCGACTAGCGGGAGGTACAATGAGCAGTTCTTC. V and J are TRBV25-1 and TRBJ2-1, with 13 nucleotides matching TRBD2. V dropped 9 bases and J dropped 4; count of bases not matched to a gene: 3. The germline gives CDR1 MGHDK, CDR2 SYGVNS. The CDR3 runs 14 residues.

The chain combines TRBV29-1 with TRBJ2-1, with a possible D match to TRBD1 (6 bases). CDR1 and CDR2 from the germline V gene are SQVTM and ANQGSEA. CDR3 length: 14 residues. Trimming shortened V by 4 bases and J by 8 bases, and 18 bases separated the two germline ends. The CDR3, as DNA: TGCAGCGTTGGAGTGGGACACCGATCGGATGAGCAGTTCTTC. Amino acids: CSVGVGHRSDEQFF.

The chain joins TRBV11-2 to TRBJ2-5, with 7 bases that match TRBD1. The CDR3 length is 15 residues. The J segment lost 4 bases and the V segment lost 3 bases, leaving 8 bases of the junction unmatched. Germline values: CDR1 SGHAT, CDR2 FQNNGV. Here the CDR3 reads CASSFDRVGGETQYF. In DNA, the CDR3 is TGTGCCAGCAGCTTCGACAGGGTCGGAGGAGAGACCCAGTACTTC.

The chain carries TRBV7-2 and TRBJ2-2, with D possibly matching TRBD1 (5 bases). Per the germline V gene, CDR1 is SGHTA and CDR2 is FQGNSA. The CDR3 runs to 15 residues. Trimming removed 0 bases from V and 3 bases from J, with 8 bases in between. CDR3 sequence reads: CASSLAGVDTGELFF. The CDR3 coding sequence is TGTGCCAGCAGCTTAGCAGGGGTCGACACCGGGGAGCTGTTTTTT.

This chain joins TRBV18 and TRBJ2-1; 9 bases align to TRBD2. V trimming: 6 bases; J trimming: 13 bases; junction bases outside the gene matches: 13. Germline V gene lookup returns CDR1 KGHSH and CDR2 LQKENI. CDR3 size: 14 residues. The CDR3 here is CASSFEREASSQFF. Here the CDR3 DNA reads TGTGCCAGCTCTTTTGAGCGGGAGGCTTCTTCCCAGTTCTTC.

The chain combines TRBV3-1 (or the pseudogene TRBV3-2) with TRBJ1-2; D is uncertain. CDR1 is LGHDT and CDR2 is YNNKEL in the germline V gene (reference sequence). Trimming left V 0 bases short and J 1 base short, with 3 bases between. This CDR3 contains 13 residues. The CDR3, as DNA: TGTGCCAGCAGCCAAGAATATAACTATGGCTACACCTTC. Amino acids: CASSQEYNYGYTF.

V gene TRBV19 combines with J gene TRBJ1-6; D is possibly TRBD1 (6 bases). The CDR3 is 16 residues long. Germline CDR1 reads LNHDA; CDR2 reads SQIVND (reference sequence). Between the trimmed V and J ends, which lost 9 bases and 0 bases, there was a span of 15 bases. The CDR3 region has the DNA TGTGCCAGCCGAACAGGGCACAGCTCCTATAATTCACCCCTCCACTTT. Encoded protein: CASRTGHSSYNSPLHF.

The rearrangement links TRBV5-1 to TRBJ2-2; 7 positions match TRBD2. Germline V gene sequence: CDR1 SGHRS, CDR2 YFSETQ. V lost 4 bases, J lost 2 bases, and 5 bases stayed unmatched. This CDR3 region has 15 residues. CDR3 sequence (DNA): TGCGCCAGCAGCCCCTCGGGGGGAAACACCGGGGAGCTGTTTTTT. Encoded protein: CASSPSGGNTGELFF.

The chain couples TRBV10-2 to TRBJ1-2, with D possibly being TRBD1 (5 bases). Germline V gene data show CDR1 as WSHSY and CDR2 as SAAADI. V was cut by 3 bases and J by 2 bases, with 13 bases left in between. The CDR3 extends over 15 amino acids. DNA for the CDR3: TGCGCCAGCAGTGATCCAGGGTTTACAAACTATGGCTACACCTTC. The encoded protein is CASSDPGFTNYGYTF.

This chain uses TRBV6-1 with TRBJ2-7; 7 nucleotides line up with TRBD1. The CDR3 loop spans 17 amino acids. V lost 3 bases, J lost 0 bases, and 11 bases stayed unmatched. Germline CDR1 reads MNHNS; CDR2 reads SASEGT. The CDR3 bases are TGTGCCAGCAGTGACCTCGTTGGGACAGAGAGCTCCTACGAGCAGTACTTC. It translates to CASSDLVGTESSYEQYF.

The chain couples TRBV18 to TRBJ2-2; 8 positions agree with TRBD2. V gave up 2 bases and J gave up 7 bases; unmatched junction bases: 9. The CDR3 length is 16 residues. Germline CDR1 is KGHSH and CDR2 is LQKENI. The CDR3 coding sequence is TGTGCCAGCTCACCAGGCCCGGGAGGGCCCGTCGGGGAGCTGTTTTTT. Its protein is CASSPGPGGPVGELFF.

The V and J genes are TRBV5-1 and TRBJ2-2, with 10 bases matching TRBD1. The CDR3 has 17 residues. CDR1 and CDR2 from the germline V gene are SGHRS and YFSETQ. V trimming: 0 bases; J trimming: 7 bases; junction bases outside the gene matches: 9. In DNA form, the CDR3 reads TGCGCCAGCAGCTTGGGGGCCGGGACAGGGGAGCTCGGGGAGCTGTTTTTT. It is translated as CASSLGAGTGELGELFF.

The rearrangement joins TRBV29-1 to TRBJ1-1; no clear D gene. The germline V and J ends were trimmed by 7 bases and 5 bases, with 17 bases remaining between them. There are 13 residues in the CDR3. Germline CDR1 and CDR2: SQVTM and ANQGSEA. The CDR3 spells CSAPEGPGTEAFF. For the CDR3, the DNA is TGCAGCGCCCCGGAGGGTCCGGGTACTGAAGCTTTCTTT.

This chain connects TRBV7-6 to TRBJ1-3; no firm D call. Germline lookup yields CDR1 SGHVS and CDR2 FNYEAQ. This CDR3 has 18 amino acids. V lost 2 bases to trimming and J lost 0 bases, with 17 bases between them. The DNA of the CDR3 is TGTGCCAGCAGCTTAATGGGTGGCCTATCGGGCTCTGGAAACACCATATATTTT. Residues: CASSLMGGLSGSGNTIYF.